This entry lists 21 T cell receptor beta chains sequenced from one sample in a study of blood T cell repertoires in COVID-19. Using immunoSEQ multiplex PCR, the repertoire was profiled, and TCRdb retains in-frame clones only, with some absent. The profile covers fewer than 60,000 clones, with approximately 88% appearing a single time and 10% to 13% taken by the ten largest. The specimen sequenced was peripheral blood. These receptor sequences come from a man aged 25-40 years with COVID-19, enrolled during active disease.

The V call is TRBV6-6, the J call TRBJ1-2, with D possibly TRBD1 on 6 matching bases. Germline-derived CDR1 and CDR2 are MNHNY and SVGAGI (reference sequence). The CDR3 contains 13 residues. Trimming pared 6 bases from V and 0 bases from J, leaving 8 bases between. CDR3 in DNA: TGTGCCAGCAGGGACAGCACTAACTATGGCTACACCTTC. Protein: CASRDSTNYGYTF.

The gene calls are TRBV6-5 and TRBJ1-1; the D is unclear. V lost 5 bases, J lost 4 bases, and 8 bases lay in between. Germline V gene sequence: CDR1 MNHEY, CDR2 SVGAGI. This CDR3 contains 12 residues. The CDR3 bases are TGTGCCAGCAGTCAATCGGGCACTGAAGCTTTCTTT. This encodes CASSQSGTEAFF.

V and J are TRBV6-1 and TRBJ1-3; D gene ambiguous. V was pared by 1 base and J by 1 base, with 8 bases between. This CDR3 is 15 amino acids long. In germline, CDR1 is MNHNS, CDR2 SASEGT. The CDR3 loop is CASSEDSGSGNTIYF. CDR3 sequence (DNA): TGTGCCAGCAGTGAAGACAGCGGGTCTGGAAACACCATATATTTT.

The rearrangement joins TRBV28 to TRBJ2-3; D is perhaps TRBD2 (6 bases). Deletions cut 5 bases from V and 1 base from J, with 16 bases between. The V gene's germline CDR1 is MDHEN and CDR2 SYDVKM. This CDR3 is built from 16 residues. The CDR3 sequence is CASSANPGVRTDTQYF. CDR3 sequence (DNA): TGTGCCAGCAGTGCTAACCCGGGGGTTCGCACAGATACGCAGTATTTT.

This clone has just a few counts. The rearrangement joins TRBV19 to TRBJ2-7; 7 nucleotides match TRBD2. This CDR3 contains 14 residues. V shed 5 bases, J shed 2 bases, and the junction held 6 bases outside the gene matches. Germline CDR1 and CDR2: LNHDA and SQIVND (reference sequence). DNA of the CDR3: TGTGCCAGTAGTGTCGGACTAGGGACCTACGAGCAGTACTTC. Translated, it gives CASSVGLGTYEQYF.

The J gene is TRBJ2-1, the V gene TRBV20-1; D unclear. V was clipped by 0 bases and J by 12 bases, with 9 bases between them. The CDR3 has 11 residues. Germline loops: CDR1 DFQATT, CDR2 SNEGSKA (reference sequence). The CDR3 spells CSARDLRGQFF. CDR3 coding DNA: TGCAGTGCTAGAGATCTCCGAGGGCAGTTCTTC.

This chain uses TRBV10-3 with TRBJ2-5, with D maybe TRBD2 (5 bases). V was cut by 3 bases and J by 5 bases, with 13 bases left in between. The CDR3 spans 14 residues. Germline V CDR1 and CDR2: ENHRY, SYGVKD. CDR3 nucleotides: TGTGCCATCAGTGATAGCGCATACGGGGAGACCCAGTACTTC. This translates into CAISDSAYGETQYF.

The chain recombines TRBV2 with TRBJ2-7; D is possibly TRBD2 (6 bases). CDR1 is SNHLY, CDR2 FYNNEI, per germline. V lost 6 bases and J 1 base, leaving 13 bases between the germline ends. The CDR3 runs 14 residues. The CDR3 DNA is TGTGCCAGCAGGACGACCGGGGGATCCTACGAGCAGTACTTC. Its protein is CASRTTGGSYEQYF.

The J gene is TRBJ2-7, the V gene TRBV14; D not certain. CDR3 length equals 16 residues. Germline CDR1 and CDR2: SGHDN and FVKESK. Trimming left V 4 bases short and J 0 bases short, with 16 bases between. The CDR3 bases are TGTGCCAGCAGCCCCATCGGTACGGAGAGCTCCTACGAGCAGTACTTC. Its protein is CASSPIGTESSYEQYF.

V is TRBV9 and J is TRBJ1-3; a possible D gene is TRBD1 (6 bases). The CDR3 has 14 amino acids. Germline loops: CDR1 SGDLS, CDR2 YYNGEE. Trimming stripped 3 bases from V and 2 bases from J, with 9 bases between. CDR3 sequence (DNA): TGTGCCAGCAGCGCTCGGGACACTGGAAACACCATATATTTT. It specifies CASSARDTGNTIYF. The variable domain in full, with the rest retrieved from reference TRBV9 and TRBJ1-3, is DSGVTQTPKHLITATGQRVTLRCSPRSGDLSVYWYQQSLDQGLQFLIQYYNGEERAKGNILERFSAQQFPDLHSELNLSSLELGDSALYFCASSARDTGNTIYFGEGSWLTVV.

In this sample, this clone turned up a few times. The CDR3 is CASRQGESGEQYF. CDR3 nucleotides: TGTGCCAGCAGGCAGGGGGAGTCGGGCGAGCAGTACTTC. This chain uses TRBV2 with TRBJ2-7, with TRBD1 matching 7 bases. The J segment lost 6 bases and the V segment lost 6 bases, leaving 8 bases of the junction unmatched. In germline, CDR1 is SNHLY, CDR2 FYNNEI. The CDR3 covers 13 residues. Using reference TRBV2 and TRBJ2-7 for the parts outside the CDR3, the full variable domain is EPEVTQTPSHQVTQMGQEVILRCVPISNHLYFYWYRQILGQKVEFLVSFYNNEISEKSEIFDDQFSVERPDGSNFTLKIRSTKLEDSAMYFCASRQGESGEQYFGPGTRLTVT.

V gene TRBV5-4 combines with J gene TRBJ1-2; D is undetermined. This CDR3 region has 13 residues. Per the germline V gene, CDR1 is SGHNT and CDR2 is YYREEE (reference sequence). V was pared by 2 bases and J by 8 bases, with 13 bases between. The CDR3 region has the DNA TGTGCCAGCAGCTTCGGTCCCGAGGGAGGCTACACCTTC. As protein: CASSFGPEGGYTF.

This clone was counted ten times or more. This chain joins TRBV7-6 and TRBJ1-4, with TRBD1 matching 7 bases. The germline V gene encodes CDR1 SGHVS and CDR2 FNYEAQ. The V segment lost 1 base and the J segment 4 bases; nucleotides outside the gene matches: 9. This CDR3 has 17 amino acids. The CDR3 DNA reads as TGTGCCAGCAGCTTAGGCCAGGTGACAGGGCGTAATGAAAAACTGTTTTTT. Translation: CASSLGQVTGRNEKLFF.

DNA of the CDR3: TGTGCCACCAGCAGAGTGGGCTCTAACTATGGCTACACCTTC. Its protein is CATSRVGSNYGYTF. The chain carries TRBV15 and TRBJ1-2, with no clear D. The CDR3 covers 14 residues. V lost 1 base and J 0 bases, leaving 6 bases between the germline ends. CDR1 LNHNV and CDR2 YYDKDF come from the germline V gene (reference sequence).

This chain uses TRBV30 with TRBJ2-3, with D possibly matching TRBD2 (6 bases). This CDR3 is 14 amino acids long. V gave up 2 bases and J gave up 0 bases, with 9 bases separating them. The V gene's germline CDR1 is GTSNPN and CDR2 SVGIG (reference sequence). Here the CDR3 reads CAWSWTTSTDTQYF. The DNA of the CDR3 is TGTGCCTGGAGTTGGACTACCAGCACAGATACGCAGTATTTT. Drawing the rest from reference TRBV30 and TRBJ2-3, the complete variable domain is SQTIHQWPATLVQPVGSPLSLECTVEGTSNPNLYWYRQAAGRGLQLLFYSVGIGQISSEVPQNLSASRPQDRQFILSSKKLLLSDSGFYLCAWSWTTSTDTQYFGPGTRLTVL.

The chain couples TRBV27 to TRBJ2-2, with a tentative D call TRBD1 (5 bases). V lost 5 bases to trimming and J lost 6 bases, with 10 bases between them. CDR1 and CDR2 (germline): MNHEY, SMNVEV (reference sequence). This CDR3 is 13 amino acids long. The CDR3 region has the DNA TGTGCCAGCAGTCCAGGGTACCCCGGGGAGCTGTTTTTT. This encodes CASSPGYPGELFF.

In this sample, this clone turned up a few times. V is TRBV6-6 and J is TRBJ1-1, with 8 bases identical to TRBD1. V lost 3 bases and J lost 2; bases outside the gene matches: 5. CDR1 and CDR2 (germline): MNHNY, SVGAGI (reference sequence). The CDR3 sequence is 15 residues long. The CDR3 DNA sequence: TGTGCCAGCAGTTATGGCGGGACAGGTAACACTGAAGCTTTCTTT. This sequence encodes CASSYGGTGNTEAFF.

CDR3: CASSPSTQETQYF. Written as DNA, the CDR3 is TGCGCCAGCAGCCCCTCCACACAAGAGACCCAGTACTTC. The rearrangement uses TRBV4-1 and TRBJ2-5; D is unclear. Trimming stripped 4 bases from V and 2 bases from J, with 8 bases between. This CDR3 comprises 13 residues. Germline CDR1 and CDR2: MGHRA and YSYEKL.

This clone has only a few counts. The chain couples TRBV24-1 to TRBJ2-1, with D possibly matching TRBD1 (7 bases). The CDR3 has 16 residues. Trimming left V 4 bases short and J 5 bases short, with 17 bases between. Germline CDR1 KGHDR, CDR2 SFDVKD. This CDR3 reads CATSERRRGPNNEQFF. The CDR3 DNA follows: TGTGCCACCAGTGAGCGCCGGAGGGGGCCCAACAATGAGCAGTTCTTC.

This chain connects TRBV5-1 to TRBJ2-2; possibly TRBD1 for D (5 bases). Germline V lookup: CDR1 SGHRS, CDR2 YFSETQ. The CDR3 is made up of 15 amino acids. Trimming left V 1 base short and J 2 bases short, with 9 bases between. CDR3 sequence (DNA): TGCGCCAGCAGCTTGCTGACAGTAAACACCGGGGAGCTGTTTTTT. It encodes CASSLLTVNTGELFF. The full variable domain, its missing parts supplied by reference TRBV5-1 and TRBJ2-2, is KAGVTQTPRYLIKTRGQQVTLSCSPISGHRSVSWYQQTPGQGLQFLFEYFSETQRNKGNFPGRFSGRQFSNSRSEMNVSTLELGDSALYLCASSLLTVNTGELFFGEGSRLTVL.

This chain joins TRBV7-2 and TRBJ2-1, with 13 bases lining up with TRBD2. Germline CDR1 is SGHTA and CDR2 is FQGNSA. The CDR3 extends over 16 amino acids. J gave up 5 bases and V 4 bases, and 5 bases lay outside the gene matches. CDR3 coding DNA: TGTGCCAGCAGCTACGAGGGACTAGCGGGACACAATGAGCAGTTCTTC. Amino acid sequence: CASSYEGLAGHNEQFF.